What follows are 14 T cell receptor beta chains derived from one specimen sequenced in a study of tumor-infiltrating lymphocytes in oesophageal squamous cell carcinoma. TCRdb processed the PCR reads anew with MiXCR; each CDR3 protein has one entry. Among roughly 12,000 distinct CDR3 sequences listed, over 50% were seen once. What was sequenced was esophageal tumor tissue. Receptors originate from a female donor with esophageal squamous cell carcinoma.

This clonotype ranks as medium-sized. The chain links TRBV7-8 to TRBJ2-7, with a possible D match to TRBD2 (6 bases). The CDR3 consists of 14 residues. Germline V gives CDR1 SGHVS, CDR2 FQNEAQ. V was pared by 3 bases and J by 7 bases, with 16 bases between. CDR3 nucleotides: TGTGCCAGCAGCTTGGGTCTAGCGTATAGTGAGCAGTACTTC. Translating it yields CASSLGLAYSEQYF. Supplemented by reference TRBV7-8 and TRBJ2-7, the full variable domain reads GAGVSQSPRYKVAKRGQDVALRCDPISGHVSLFWYQQALGQGPEFLTYFQNEAQLDKSGLPSDRFFAERPEGSVSTLKIQRTQQEDSAVYLCASSLGLAYSEQYFGPGTRLTVT.

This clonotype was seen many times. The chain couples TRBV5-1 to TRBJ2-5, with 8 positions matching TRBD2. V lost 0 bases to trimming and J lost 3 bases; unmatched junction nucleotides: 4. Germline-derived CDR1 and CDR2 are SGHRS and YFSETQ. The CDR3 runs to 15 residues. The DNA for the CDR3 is TGCGCCAGCAGCTTGGTCGGGGGGGCCAAAGAGACCCAGTACTTC. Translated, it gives CASSLVGGAKETQYF.

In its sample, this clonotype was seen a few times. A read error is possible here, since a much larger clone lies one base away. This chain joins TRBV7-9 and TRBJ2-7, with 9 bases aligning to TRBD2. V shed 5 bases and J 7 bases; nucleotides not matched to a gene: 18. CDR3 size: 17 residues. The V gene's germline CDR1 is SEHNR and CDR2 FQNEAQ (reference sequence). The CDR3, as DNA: TGTGCCAGCAGCCCAGCAGCTAGCGGGATCTTCTGGAATGAGCAGTACTTC. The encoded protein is CASSPAASGIFWNEQYF. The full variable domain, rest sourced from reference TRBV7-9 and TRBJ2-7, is DTGVSQNPRHKITKRGQNVTFRCDPISEHNRLYWYRQTLGQGPEFLTYFQNEAQLEKSRLLSDRFSAERPKGSFSTLEIQRTEQGDSAMYLCASSPAASGIFWNEQYFGPGTRLTVT.

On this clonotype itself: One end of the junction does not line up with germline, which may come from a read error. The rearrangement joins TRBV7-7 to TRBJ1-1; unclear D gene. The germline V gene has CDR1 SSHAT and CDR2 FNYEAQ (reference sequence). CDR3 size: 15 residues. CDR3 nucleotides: TGTGCTAGCAGCTTAGCGCGACAAAGAACCACTGAAGCTTTCTTT. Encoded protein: CASSLARQRTTEAFF.

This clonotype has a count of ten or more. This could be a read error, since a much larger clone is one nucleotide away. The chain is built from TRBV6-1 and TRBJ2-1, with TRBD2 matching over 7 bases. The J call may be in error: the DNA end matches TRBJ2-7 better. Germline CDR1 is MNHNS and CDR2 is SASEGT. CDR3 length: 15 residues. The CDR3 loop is CASSDWTSDGNEQYF. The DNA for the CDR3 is TGTGCCAGCAGCGATTGGACTAGTGATGGCAATGAGCAGTACTTC.

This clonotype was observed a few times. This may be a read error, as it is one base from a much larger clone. CDR3 in DNA: TGTGCCAGCAGCTTAACGTCTCAAGGCTACAATGAGCAGTACTTC. This gives the protein CASSLTSQGYNEQYF. The chain combines TRBV7-3 with TRBJ2-7; no reliable D call. The CDR3 runs to 15 residues. Trimming removed 0 bases from V and 7 bases from J, with 16 bases in between. The germline V gene has CDR1 SGHTA and CDR2 FQGTGA.

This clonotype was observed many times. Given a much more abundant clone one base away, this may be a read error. The CDR3 DNA sequence: TGTGCCAGCAGCTTAACTGCCGGTAATGAGCAGTACTTC. This encodes CASSLTAGNEQYF. V and J are TRBV7-3 and TRBJ2-7; D gene ambiguous. The CDR3 is made up of 13 amino acids. V shed 0 bases and J shed 7 bases, with 10 bases lying between them. CDR1 SGHTA and CDR2 FQGTGA come from the germline V gene.

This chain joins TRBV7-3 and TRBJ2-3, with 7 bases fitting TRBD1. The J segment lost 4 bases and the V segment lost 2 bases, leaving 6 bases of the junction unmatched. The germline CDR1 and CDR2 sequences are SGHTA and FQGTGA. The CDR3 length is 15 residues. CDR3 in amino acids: CASSLVGGGPDTQYF. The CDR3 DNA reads TGTGCCAGCAGCTTAGTAGGGGGCGGGCCAGATACGCAGTATTTT.

Here the CDR3 DNA reads TGTGCCAGCAGCTTATCCGGGGGGGGTACCTACGAGCAGTACTTC. This translates into CASSLSGGGTYEQYF. The chain carries TRBV7-3 and TRBJ2-7, with 8 bases fitting TRBD2. The CDR3 is 15 amino acids. Germline V lookup: CDR1 SGHTA, CDR2 FQGTGA. The V and J ends lost 2 bases and 2 bases, in that order; junction bases with no gene match: 5.

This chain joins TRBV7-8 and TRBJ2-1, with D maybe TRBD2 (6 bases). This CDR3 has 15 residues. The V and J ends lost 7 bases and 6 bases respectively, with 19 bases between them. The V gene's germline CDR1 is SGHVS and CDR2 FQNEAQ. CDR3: CASTTTGESVNEQFF. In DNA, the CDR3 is TGTGCCAGCACCACGACGGGGGAAAGTGTCAATGAGCAGTTCTTC.

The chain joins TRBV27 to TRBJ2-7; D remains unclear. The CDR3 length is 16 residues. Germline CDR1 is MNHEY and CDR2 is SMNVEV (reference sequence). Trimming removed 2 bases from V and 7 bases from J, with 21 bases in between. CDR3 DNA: TGTGCCAGCAGTTTACGGGCCTCGCGCTCCTACAATGAGCAGTACTTC. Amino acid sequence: CASSLRASRSYNEQYF.

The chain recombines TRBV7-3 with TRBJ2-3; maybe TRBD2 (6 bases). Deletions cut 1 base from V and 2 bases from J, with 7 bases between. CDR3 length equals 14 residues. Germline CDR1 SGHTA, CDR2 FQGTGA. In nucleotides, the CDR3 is TGTGCCAGCAGCTTAATGGACTACACAGATACGCAGTATTTT. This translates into CASSLMDYTDTQYF.

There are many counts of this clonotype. In DNA, the CDR3 is TGTGCCAGTAGTATTCGGGTAGGCCCCTACAATGAGCAGTTCTTC. It yields the protein CASSIRVGPYNEQFF. V and J are TRBV19 and TRBJ2-1; D not certain. The germline V gene encodes CDR1 LNHDA and CDR2 SQIVND (reference sequence). The length of the CDR3 is 15 residues. Trimming pared 3 bases from V and 2 bases from J, leaving 11 bases between.

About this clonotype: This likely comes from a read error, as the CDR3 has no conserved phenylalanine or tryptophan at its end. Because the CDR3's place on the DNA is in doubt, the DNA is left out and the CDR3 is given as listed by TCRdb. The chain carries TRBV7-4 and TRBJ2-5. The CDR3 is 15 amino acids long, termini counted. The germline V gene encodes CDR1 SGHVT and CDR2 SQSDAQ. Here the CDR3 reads CASSPMGNYEQYFGN.